The text below deals with one TCR beta chain. This clonotype showed up just a few times. Its antigen is currently not known. The record has no base qualities; no much larger clone is one base away. V is shortened by 6 bases, J by 4 bases, and the region joining them spans 18 bases. The germline V gene gives CDR1 as SGHTA and CDR2 as FQGTGA. The CDR3 runs 15 amino acids, cysteine and phenylalanine included. Just the 45-base CDR3 DNA is kept, in frame starting at base 1. Sequencing instrument: Illumina HiSeq 1500. TCRdb handled the public reads itself, with Q25 trimming in fastp and clone calling in MiXCR, and kept productive beta chains. Rows matching on CDR3 protein sequence are summarized as one entry with the most common DNA and genes. This sample is represented by about 490,000 distinct CDR3 sequences; approximately 10% of them were singletons. Roughly a tenth of the sample is taken by the ten largest.

The data stem from a study of T cell repertoires in cytomegalovirus infection (dated 2019 in TCRdb). The study in broad terms: The HLA type of each donor mattered for the analysis, because public TCR beta signatures pointed to carriage of CMV infection along with the matching HLA type. Study-wide findings and limitations: Carriers of CMV infection plus the relevant HLA type were discriminated by the cumulative frequency of public TCR beta family members in the study cohort and in an independent 352-donor cohort. In the ex vivo response, HLA-C-restricted CMV-specific TCR beta clonotypes were dominant, and in two of eight donors the single most frequent clonotype came from this HLA-C-restricted group.

Rearrangement joined TRBV7-3 to TRBJ2-5; the D gene is possibly TRBD2, with 7 bases matching. Sample: PBMCs. The receptor comes from a human donor in good health (CMV status not recorded). Some clones in this sample may be carry-over from other donors' samples. The DNA is TGTGCCAGCAGAAGAGGGGGGGGGGCCCGAGAGACCCAGTACTTC. This encodes CASRRGGGARETQYF.